The rows below give T cell receptor beta chains drawn from one sample of a study. TCRdb passed the 5' RACE reads through MiXCR, listing each CDR3 protein once. The sample shows about 50,000 distinct CDR3 sequences, about 15% of them seen only once. Sequencing used naive CD4+ T cells sorted from blood. The origin of the receptors is a female donor with breast cancer. Both conserved end residues are part of each CDR3. D genes are given only for firm matches. Clone size is shown for a subset of rows, as once, few, many or a class of expanded clone.

TGCAGTGCTAGAGAGGAGTTTGACACTGAAGCTTTCTTT,CSAREEFDTEAFF,TRBV20-1,TRBJ1-1,-,-
TGTGCCAGCATAGGTGGTCGAGGGGGGCGACTAGCGGGAAAATACAATGAGCAGTTCTTC,CASIGGRGGRLAGKYNEQFF,TRBV27,TRBJ2-1,-,TRBD2
TGTGCCAGTAGCGGAGGGGGGACGAACACTGAAGCTTTCTTT,CASSGGGTNTEAFF,TRBV6-5,TRBJ1-1,many,-
TGCGCCAGCAGCCGGGAACACCAGAGGGATGAGCAGTTCTTC,CASSREHQRDEQFF,TRBV5-1,TRBJ2-1,many,-
TGTGCCAGCAGCGGTTCTCGGACAGGGGGCTCCTTAGCGGGAGGTCCCCAGACCTACGAGCAGTACTTC,CASSGSRTGGSLAGGPQTYEQYF,TRBV7-9,TRBJ2-7,few,-
TGTGCCAGCAGCTTAGGGGCAGGAGTTGAAGCTTTCTTT,CASSLGAGVEAFF,TRBV7-2,TRBJ1-1,many,-
TGCAGTGCTTTGGGACGGTACAATGAGCAGTTCTTC,CSALGRYNEQFF,TRBV20-1,TRBJ2-1,many,-
TGTGCCAGCAGCTTAGACGGCGGGAGTGTTAATGAGCAGTTCTTC,CASSLDGGSVNEQFF,TRBV7-9,TRBJ2-1,-,TRBD2
TGCAGTGCTGCTAGCGGGAGCTTGAAGTTCTTC,CSAASGSLKFF,TRBV20-1,TRBJ2-1,many,TRBD2
TGTGCCAGCAGCTTTGAAGGGGGACCAGGGGAGCAGTACTTC,CASSFEGGPGEQYF,TRBV7-2,TRBJ2-7,many,-
TGTGCCAGCAGTGTGGGACAGGAGGGCCAGCCCCAGCATTTT,CASSVGQEGQPQHF,TRBV2,TRBJ1-5,few,TRBD1
TGCGCCAGCAGCCCCGGGACAGGGTTTTCTGGGGCCAACGTCCTGACTTTC,CASSPGTGFSGANVLTF,TRBV5-1,TRBJ2-6,many,TRBD1
TGCAGTGCTAACCGACAGGGGCGGGATTCACCCCTCCACTTT,CSANRQGRDSPLHF,TRBV20-1,TRBJ1-6,many,TRBD1
TGTGCCAGCAGCTCGAACACCCGAGGAAACACCATATATTTT,CASSSNTRGNTIYF,TRBV7-9,TRBJ1-3,-,-
TGTGCCAGCAGTCCGATAGCCCAGGACAGGGGACGGGATCAGCCCCAGCATTTT,CASSPIAQDRGRDQPQHF,TRBV6-2/TRBV6-3,TRBJ1-5,many,TRBD1
TGTGCCAGCAGCCGTAAAGACGGCCTCTATGGCTACACCTTC,CASSRKDGLYGYTF,TRBV7-9,TRBJ1-2,many,-
TGTGCCAGCAGCTTATACGGGGGGGGGTTTCAAGAGACCCAGTACTTC,CASSLYGGGFQETQYF,TRBV7-2,TRBJ2-5,-,TRBD2
TGTGCCAGCAGTGGGAAACAGGGAGGCAAAAACATTCAGTACTTC,CASSGKQGGKNIQYF,TRBV6-5,TRBJ2-4,few,-
TGTGCCAGCAGCCTCGGGACAGAGCAGTTCTTC,CASSLGTEQFF,TRBV7-3,TRBJ2-1,many,-
TGTGCCAGCAGCTTAGCGGGATCTAGCGGGAGCGTGGATACGCAGTATTTT,CASSLAGSSGSVDTQYF,TRBV7-2,TRBJ2-3,few,TRBD2
TGCAGTGCTAGCCCAACTAGCGGCCAAGCGGTTGACGAGCAGTACTTC,CSASPTSGQAVDEQYF,TRBV20-1,TRBJ2-7,-,TRBD2
TGCGCCAGCAGAGACGGAGGACAGGGGATCTCTGGAAACACCATATATTTT,CASRDGGQGISGNTIYF,TRBV5-1,TRBJ1-3,few,TRBD1
TGCGCCAGCAGCTTGTATCCCTCCTACGAGCAGTACTTC,CASSLYPSYEQYF,TRBV5-1,TRBJ2-7,-,-
TGTGCCAGCAGCTTAGTATCGGGCTACGAGCAGTACTTC,CASSLVSGYEQYF,TRBV7-2,TRBJ2-7,many,-
TGCGCCAGCAGCTTGGCCGCTTTGGGCGGTAGCTCCTACGAGCAGTACTTC,CASSLAALGGSSYEQYF,TRBV5-1,TRBJ2-7,few,-
TGCGCCAGCAGCCTGGGGCGTTATCTAGCGGATGCCTACGAGCAGTACTTC,CASSLGRYLADAYEQYF,TRBV5-1,TRBJ2-7,-,TRBD2
TGTGCCATCAGTGGGACTAGCGGCCAAGAGACCCAGTACTTC,CAISGTSGQETQYF,TRBV10-3,TRBJ2-5,medium-sized,TRBD2
TGTGCCAGCAGCCGCAGCGGATTCGGGGAGCAGTTCTTC,CASSRSGFGEQFF,TRBV7-6,TRBJ2-1,-,-
TGTGCCAGCAGTTTTTTGGGCTACGAGCGGTACTTC,CASSFLGYERYF,TRBV6-2/TRBV6-3,TRBJ2-7,-,-
TGTGCCAGCAGCCTATTGGGGGGGGCCCACGGGGAGCTGTTTTTT,CASSLLGGAHGELFF,TRBV7-8,TRBJ2-2,few,-
TGTGCCAGCAGTTCCCGGGACAGCGGTAACTATGGCTACACCTTC,CASSSRDSGNYGYTF,TRBV12-3/TRBV12-4,TRBJ1-2,many,TRBD1
TGCGCCAGCAGCTCCGTCAGTCGCCCAGAGACCCAGTACTTC,CASSSVSRPETQYF,TRBV5-1,TRBJ2-5,many,-
TGTGCCAGCAGCTGGGGGGCCGGTCCAGCCAAAAACATTCAGTACTTC,CASSWGAGPAKNIQYF,TRBV7-9,TRBJ2-4,-,-
TGCGCCAGCAGCTCTCGTCCGGCGGCAACTAATGAAATACTGTTTTTT,CASSSRPAATNEILFF,TRBV5-1,TRBJ1-4,-,-
TGTGTCAGCAGTGCAGCTGGACAGGCCTCTGAGCAGTTCTTC,CVSSAAGQASEQFF,TRBV6-5,TRBJ2-1,-,TRBD1
TGCGCCAGCAGCTTGCGTGGGACCCCAAATCCCGGGGAGCTGTTTTTT,CASSLRGTPNPGELFF,TRBV5-1,TRBJ2-2,many,-
TGTGCCACCAGCAGAGAAGGGCCTTATCAGCCCCAGCATTTT,CATSREGPYQPQHF,TRBV15,TRBJ1-5,many,-
TGTGCCAGCAGCGAGGGGAGGTCGAACAATTCACCCCTCCACTTT,CASSEGRSNNSPLHF,TRBV9,TRBJ1-6,-,-